Listed below are T cell receptor beta chains from one sample, sequenced in a study of blood T cells in healthy people across ages. TCRdb used MiXCR to reprocess the 5' RACE reads, holding one entry per CDR3 protein. This table holds under 950,000 distinct CDR3 sequences, about 20% found once. What was sequenced was blood. The receptor source for this set is a man aged 65 to 79 in good health. Each CDR3 is given with its conserved first and last residue. The D gene is left open where the match is weak. For some rows the clone size is stated as once, few or many, or as a class when expanded; others skip it.

j_gene | d_gene | v_gene | abundance | CDR3nt | CDR3aa
TRBJ1-4 | . | TRBV29-1 | . | TGCAGCGCAGGAGGGAATGATGAAAAACTGTTTTTT | CSAGGNDEKLFF
TRBJ2-7 | . | TRBV9 | . | TGTGCCAGCAGCGCCGGAGGAGGGTTTTCCTACGAGCAGTACTTC | CASSAGGGFSYEQYF
TRBJ1-2 | . | TRBV5-1 | . | TGCGCCAGCAGCTTGGGTTGGGAAGATGGCTACACCTTC | CASSLGWEDGYTF
TRBJ2-3 | TRBD2 | TRBV5-1 | many | TGTGCCAGCAGCTTAGGGCTAGCGGGACGCACAGATACGCAGTATTTT | CASSLGLAGRTDTQYF
TRBJ1-1 | . | TRBV13 | few | TGTGCCAGCAGTGGCACAGAGAACACTGAAGCTTTCTTT | CASSGTENTEAFF
TRBJ2-3 | . | TRBV6-5 | . | TGTGCCAGTAGGCCGGAACCTAGCACAGATACGCAGTATTTT | CASRPEPSTDTQYF
TRBJ1-6 | . | TRBV4-3 | few | TGCGCCAGCAGCCAAGATCGCAACGGACCGGCCGAAAATTCACCCCTCCACTTT | CASSQDRNGPAENSPLHF
TRBJ2-1 | TRBD2 | TRBV10-3 | . | TGTGCCATCAGAGGACTAGCGGGGGATTTAGAGCGGTTCTTC | CAIRGLAGDLERFF
TRBJ2-1 | TRBD1 | TRBV10-2 | . | TGCGCCAGCAGGGACAGGGGGCGTATCTACAATGAGCAGTTCTTC | CASRDRGRIYNEQFF
TRBJ2-3 | . | TRBV7-8 | many | TGTGCCAGCAGCTTAGCACTCCTCAGCACAGATACGCAGTATTTT | CASSLALLSTDTQYF